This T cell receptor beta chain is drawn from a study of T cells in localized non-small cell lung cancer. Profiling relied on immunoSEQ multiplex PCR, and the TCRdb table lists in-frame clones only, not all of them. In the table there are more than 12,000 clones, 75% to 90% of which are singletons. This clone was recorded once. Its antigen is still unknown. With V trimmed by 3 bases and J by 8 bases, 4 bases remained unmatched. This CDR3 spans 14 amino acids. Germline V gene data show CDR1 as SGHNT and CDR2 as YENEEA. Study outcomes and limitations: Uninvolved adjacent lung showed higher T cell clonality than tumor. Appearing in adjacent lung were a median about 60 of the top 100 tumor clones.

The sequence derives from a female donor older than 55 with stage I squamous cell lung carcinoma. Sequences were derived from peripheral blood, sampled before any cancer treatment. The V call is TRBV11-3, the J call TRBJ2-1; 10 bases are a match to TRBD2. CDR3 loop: CASSLASGSDEQFF. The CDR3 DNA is TGTGCCAGCAGCTTGGCTAGCGGGAGCGATGAGCAGTTCTTC.